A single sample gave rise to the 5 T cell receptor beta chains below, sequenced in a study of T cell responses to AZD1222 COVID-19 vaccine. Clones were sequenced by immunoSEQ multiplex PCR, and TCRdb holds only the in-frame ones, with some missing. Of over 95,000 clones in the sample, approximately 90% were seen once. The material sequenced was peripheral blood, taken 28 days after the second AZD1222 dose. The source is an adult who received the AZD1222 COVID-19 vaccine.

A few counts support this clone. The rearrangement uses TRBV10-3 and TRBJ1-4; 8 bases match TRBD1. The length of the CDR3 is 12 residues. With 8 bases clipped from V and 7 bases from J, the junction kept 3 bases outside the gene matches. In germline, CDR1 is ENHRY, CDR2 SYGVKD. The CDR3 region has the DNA TGTGCCATCGGACAGGGACGTGAAAAACTGTTTTTT. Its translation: CAIGQGREKLFF.

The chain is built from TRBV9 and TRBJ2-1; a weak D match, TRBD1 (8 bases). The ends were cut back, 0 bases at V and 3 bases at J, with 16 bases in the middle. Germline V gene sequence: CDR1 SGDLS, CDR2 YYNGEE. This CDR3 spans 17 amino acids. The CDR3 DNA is TGTGCCAGCAGCGTAGAATCAGGGGGCGGGAGCTACAATGAGCAGTTCTTC. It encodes CASSVESGGGSYNEQFF.

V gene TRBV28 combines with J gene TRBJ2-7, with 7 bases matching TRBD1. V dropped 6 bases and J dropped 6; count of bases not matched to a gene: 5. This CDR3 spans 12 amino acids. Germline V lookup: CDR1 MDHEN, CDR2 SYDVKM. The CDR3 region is CASSQQGTEQYF. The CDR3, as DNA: TGTGCCAGCAGCCAACAGGGGACCGAGCAGTACTTC.

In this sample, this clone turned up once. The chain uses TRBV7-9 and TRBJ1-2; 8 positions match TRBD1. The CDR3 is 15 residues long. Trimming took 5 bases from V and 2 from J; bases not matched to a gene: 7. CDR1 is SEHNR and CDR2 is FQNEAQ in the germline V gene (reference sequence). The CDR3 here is CASSHRTGLNYGYTF. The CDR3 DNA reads TGTGCCAGCAGCCACCGGACAGGGTTGAACTATGGCTACACCTTC.

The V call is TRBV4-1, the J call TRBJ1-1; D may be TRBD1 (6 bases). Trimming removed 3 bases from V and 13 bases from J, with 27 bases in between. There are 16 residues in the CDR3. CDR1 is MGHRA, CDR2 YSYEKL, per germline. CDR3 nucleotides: TGCGCCAGCAGCCACCCACTATCAGGGGTCTCGGTGCCAGTTTTCTTT. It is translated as CASSHPLSGVSVPVFF.